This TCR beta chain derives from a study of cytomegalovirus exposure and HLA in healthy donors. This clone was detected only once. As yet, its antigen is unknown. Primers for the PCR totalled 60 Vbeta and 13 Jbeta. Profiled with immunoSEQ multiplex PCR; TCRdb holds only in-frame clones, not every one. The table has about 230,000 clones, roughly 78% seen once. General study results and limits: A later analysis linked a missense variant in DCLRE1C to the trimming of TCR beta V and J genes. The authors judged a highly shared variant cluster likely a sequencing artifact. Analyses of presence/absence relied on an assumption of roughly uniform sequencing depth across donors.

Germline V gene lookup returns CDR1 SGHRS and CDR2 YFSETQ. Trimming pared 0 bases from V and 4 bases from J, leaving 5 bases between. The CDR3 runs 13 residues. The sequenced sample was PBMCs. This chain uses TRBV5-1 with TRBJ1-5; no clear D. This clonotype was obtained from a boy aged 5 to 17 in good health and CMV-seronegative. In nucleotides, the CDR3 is TGCGCCAGCAGCTTGGAACTTAATCAGCCCCAGCATTTT. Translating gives CASSLELNQPQHF.